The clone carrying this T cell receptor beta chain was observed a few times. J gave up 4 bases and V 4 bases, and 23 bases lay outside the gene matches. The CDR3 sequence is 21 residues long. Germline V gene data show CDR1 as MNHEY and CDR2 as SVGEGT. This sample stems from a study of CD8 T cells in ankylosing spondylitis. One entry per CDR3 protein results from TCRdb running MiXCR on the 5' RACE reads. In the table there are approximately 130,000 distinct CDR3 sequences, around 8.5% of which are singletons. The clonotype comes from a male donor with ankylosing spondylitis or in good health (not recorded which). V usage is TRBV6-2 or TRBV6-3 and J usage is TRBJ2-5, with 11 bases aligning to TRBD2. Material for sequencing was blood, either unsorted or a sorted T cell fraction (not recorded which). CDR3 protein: CASSFRTPAGGPLAGGETQYF. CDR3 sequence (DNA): TGTGCCAGCAGTTTCAGAACCCCGGCAGGGGGTCCTCTAGCGGGAGGAGAGACCCAGTACTTC.